These T cell receptor beta chains were read from a single sample in a study of cytomegalovirus exposure and HLA in healthy donors. The protocol was immunoSEQ multiplex PCR, while the TCRdb copy is restricted to in-frame clones and leaves out a portion. In the table there are 140,000 or so clones, about 79% of which are singletons. The sample was PBMCs. These receptor sequences come from a woman in her 30s in good health and CMV-seronegative. CDR3s include the opening cysteine and the closing phenylalanine or tryptophan. The order of the fields is D gene, clone size, V gene, J gene, CDR3 DNA, CDR3 protein. D genes are given only for firm matches. Some rows have no size entry. The others give once, few or many, or a class for an expanded clone.

.	.	TRBV5-4	TRBJ2-7	TGTGCCAGCAGCCCCCCCGGCGCAAGGGGCGAGCAGTACTTC	CASSPPGARGEQYF
.	.	TRBV25-1	TRBJ1-2	TGTGCCAGCAGTGCCGGGGTCGGAGACTGGGGCTACACCTTC	CASSAGVGDWGYTF
TRBD1	.	TRBV5-1	TRBJ1-1	TGCGCCAGCAGCTACGGACAGGAGAACACTGAAGCTTTCTTT	CASSYGQENTEAFF
.	once	TRBV5-6	TRBJ1-2	TGTGCCAGCAGCTTGGGCAGGTTACTCTATGGCTACACCTTC	CASSLGRLLYGYTF
.	.	TRBV4-2	TRBJ1-2	TGTGCCAGCAGCCAAGAACAGGGACGTGACTATGGCTACACCTTC	CASSQEQGRDYGYTF
.	.	TRBV19	TRBJ2-3	TGTGCCAGTAGTACTGACAGGTCTCACACAGATACGCAGTATTTT	CASSTDRSHTDTQYF
.	.	TRBV4-2	TRBJ1-5	TGTGCCAGCAGCCAAGATCTTTCGGGGGGGAGCAATCAGCCCCAGCATTTT	CASSQDLSGGSNQPQHF
TRBD2	.	TRBV6-1	TRBJ2-1	TGTGCCAGCAGTTCCGCGGGGGGGCCCCAAAATGAGCAGTTCTTC	CASSSAGGPQNEQFF
.	.	TRBV27	TRBJ2-2	TGTGCCAGCAGAGGGAAGGGGACTGATCTTAACACCGGGGAGCTGTTTTTT	CASRGKGTDLNTGELFF
.	.	TRBV5-1	TRBJ1-1	TGCGCCAGCAGCTTGACAGGGACCGTGGCTTTCTTT	CASSLTGTVAFF
.	.	TRBV5-4	TRBJ2-3	TGTGCCAGCAGCTCGAAACAGGAAGATACGCAGTATTTT	CASSSKQEDTQYF
.	.	TRBV27	TRBJ2-2	TGTGCCAGCAGTCTCCCCGCCGGGGAGCTGTTTTTT	CASSLPAGELFF
.	.	TRBV6-1	TRBJ1-4	TGTGCCAGCAGCATAACAGGGCTTAATGAAAAACTGTTTTTT	CASSITGLNEKLFF
.	few	TRBV9	TRBJ2-2	TGTGCCAGCAGCGCCGACACCGGGGAGCTGTTTTTT	CASSADTGELFF
.	.	TRBV5-1	TRBJ1-1	TGCGCCAGCAGCTTGGAGGCCTCTACTATTTCTTTCTTT	CASSLEASTISFF
.	.	TRBV7-2	TRBJ2-1	TGTGCCAGCAGCTTGAATTCCAGGGGGGCCTCCCGCTCCTACAATGAGCAGTTCTTC	CASSLNSRGASRSYNEQFF
TRBD2	.	TRBV5-1	TRBJ2-3	TGCGCCAGCAGCTCAATGACTAGCGCAACAGGTACGCAGTATTTT	CASSSMTSATGTQYF
TRBD2	.	TRBV7-3	TRBJ2-1	TGTGCCAGCAGCTTCAGCGGGGGGAATGAGCAGTTCTTC	CASSFSGGNEQFF
TRBD1	.	TRBV7-9	TRBJ1-2	TGTGCCAGCAGCTCGGGACAGGCGAACTTCGACTATGGCTACACCTTC	CASSSGQANFDYGYTF
TRBD1	.	TRBV6-5	TRBJ1-2	TGTGCCAGCAGCAAGACAGGGTTGGATGGCTACACCTTC	CASSKTGLDGYTF
.	.	TRBV6-5	TRBJ2-7	TGTGCCAGCAACCCAAGGGAGGGGGGAATCTACGAGCAGTACTTC	CASNPREGGIYEQYF